This T cell receptor (beta chain) was documented in a study of blood T cell repertoires in COVID-19. Study overall: Some COVID-19 samples were acute and others convalescent; all came from the United States, Italy and Spain.

The V gene lost 0 bases and the J gene lost 1 base, with 10 bases spanning the gap. The CDR3 loop spans 15 amino acids. Germline loops: CDR1 SGHRS, CDR2 YFSETQ. Generated by immunoSEQ multiplex PCR, the TCRdb table keeps only in-frame clones and is missing some. In the table there are hundreds of thousands of clones, around 88% of which are singletons. The source is a man older than 75 with acute or convalescent COVID-19. This rearrangement joins TRBV5-1 to TRBJ1-1; D unclear. Sequences were obtained from peripheral blood. The CDR3 DNA is TGCGCCAGCAGCTTGGGGAGGGAAAGGAACACTGAAGCTTTCTTT. This sequence encodes CASSLGRERNTEAFF.